Presented here are 29 T cell receptor beta chains from one specimen sequenced in a study of cytomegalovirus exposure and HLA in healthy donors (dated by TCRdb to 2016 to 2017). The library was generated by the immunoSEQ multiplex PCR assay. For the multiplex PCR, a mixture combining 60 forward primers for TCR Vbeta segments and 13 reverse primers for TCR Jbeta segments was used. Held by TCRdb, this immuneACCESS table contains in-frame sequences only and omits some clones. Under half of the omission traces to an unresolved V gene where checked; the cause of the rest is unknown. This sample holds roughly 87,000 clones; about 76% were observed only once. About 15% of the sample lies in the top ten. The specimen sequenced was PBMCs. The receptors shown here come from a middle-aged woman in good health and CMV-seropositive.

This sequence joins TRBV30 and TRBJ1-2, with a tentative D call TRBD1 (5 bases). The length of the CDR3 is 12 residues. Looked up from germline, CDR1 is GTSNPN and CDR2 is SVGIG (reference sequence). V was trimmed by 7 bases and J by 2 bases, leaving 11 bases between them. For the CDR3, the DNA is TGTGCCTTTACTGGGGGGAACTATGGCTACACCTTC. Translated: CAFTGGNYGYTF. The full variable domain, completed using reference TRBV30 and TRBJ1-2, is SQTIHQWPATLVQPVGSPLSLECTVEGTSNPNLYWYRQAAGRGLQLLFYSVGIGQISSEVPQNLSASRPQDRQFILSSKKLLLSDSGFYLCAFTGGNYGYTFGSGTRLTVV.

This chain links TRBV5-1 with TRBJ1-1; D gene uncertain. Germline CDR1 and CDR2: SGHRS and YFSETQ. Trimming removed 9 bases at V and 1 base at J, with 13 bases between. The CDR3 extends over 13 amino acids. In DNA form, the CDR3 reads TGCGCCACCGGCGGAGGAGAGAACACTGAAGCTTTCTTT. This encodes CATGGGENTEAFF.

The chain has TRBV15 and TRBJ2-3; TRBD2 agrees at 12 bases. Looked up from germline, CDR1 is LNHNV and CDR2 is YYDKDF (reference sequence). The length of the CDR3 is 16 residues. J was trimmed by 1 base and V by 5 bases; bases with no gene match: 4. In DNA, the CDR3 is TGTGCCACCAGCTCGGGACTAGCGGGTCGCACAGATACGCAGTATTTT. Encoded protein: CATSSGLAGRTDTQYF. The full variable domain, in which reference TRBV15 and TRBJ2-3 provide the parts outside the CDR3, is DAMVIQNPRYQVTQFGKPVTLSCSQTLNHNVMYWYQQKSSQAPKLLFHYYDKDFNNEADTPDNFQSRRPNTSFCFLDIRSPGLGDTAMYLCATSSGLAGRTDTQYFGPGTRLTVL.

Points on this clone: The same CDR3 is also encoded by other DNA sequences in this sample. J is TRBJ1-2 and V is TRBV20-1, with a weak D call TRBD1 (5 bases). The CDR3 spans 11 residues. From germline, CDR1 is DFQATT and CDR2 SNEGSKA (reference sequence). V lost 4 bases and J 8 bases, leaving 11 bases between the germline ends. As DNA, the CDR3 is TGCAGTGCTACAGGGAATTACGGCTACACCTTC. Protein sequence: CSATGNYGYTF.

The rearrangement uses TRBV19 and TRBJ2-7; TRBD2 matches 10 bases. J was trimmed by 5 bases and V by 3 bases; bases with no gene match: 4. The germline V gene has CDR1 LNHDA and CDR2 SQIVND (reference sequence). This CDR3 has 14 residues. CDR3 in DNA: TGTGCCAGTAGTATCCTAGCGGGAGCGCACGAGCAGTACTTC. Encoded protein: CASSILAGAHEQYF.

The chain joins TRBV7-9 to TRBJ2-1; tentatively, D is TRBD1 (6 bases). V lost 3 bases, J lost 5 bases, and 11 bases lay in between. The CDR3 spans 14 residues. Germline CDR1 SEHNR, CDR2 FQNEAQ (reference sequence). The CDR3 nucleotides are TGTGCCAGCAGCTTGACACAGGGTGACAATGAGCAGTTCTTC. This translates into CASSLTQGDNEQFF. The variable domain in full, completed from reference TRBV7-9 and TRBJ2-1, reads DTGVSQNPRHKITKRGQNVTFRCDPISEHNRLYWYRQTLGQGPEFLTYFQNEAQLEKSRLLSDRFSAERPKGSFSTLEIQRTEQGDSAMYLCASSLTQGDNEQFFGPGTRLTVL.

CDR3 loop: CASSMGQGHYEQYF. CDR3 DNA sequence: TGTGCCAGTAGTATGGGACAGGGACACTACGAGCAGTACTTC. The chain carries TRBV19 and TRBJ2-7, with 9 bases fitting TRBD1. V gave up 3 bases and J gave up 3 bases; unmatched junction bases: 3. The CDR3 totals 14 residues. Germline values: CDR1 LNHDA, CDR2 SQIVND (reference sequence).

This chain uses TRBV5-4 with TRBJ2-7; 10 bases are shared with TRBD1. This CDR3 contains 15 residues. Germline CDR1 reads SGHNT; CDR2 reads YYREEE (reference sequence). The J segment lost 4 bases and the V segment lost 0 bases, leaving 4 bases of the junction unmatched. CDR3 sequence reads: CASSLGQGASYEQYF. The CDR3 DNA is TGTGCCAGCAGCTTGGGACAGGGGGCGTCGTACGAGCAGTACTTC.

V is TRBV9 and J is TRBJ1-1; D perhaps matches TRBD1 (5 bases). The CDR3 loop spans 14 amino acids. V was shortened by 4 bases and J by 1 base, with 11 bases between the two germline ends. Germline V gene sequence: CDR1 SGDLS, CDR2 YYNGEE. The CDR3 DNA follows: TGTGCCAGCAGCCGCGGGGGTGAGAACACTGAAGCTTTCTTT. Translating it yields CASSRGGENTEAFF.

The rearrangement uses TRBV18 and TRBJ1-1; TRBD1 is a possible D gene (5 bases). Trimming took off 3 bases at V and 0 bases at J, with 17 bases between the two ends. This CDR3 is 17 amino acids long. From germline, CDR1 is KGHSH and CDR2 LQKENI. CDR3 protein: CASSPGLLQRLNTEAFF. For the CDR3, the DNA is TGTGCCAGCTCACCGGGGCTATTACAGAGGTTGAACACTGAAGCTTTCTTT.

The chain employs TRBV28 and TRBJ1-4, with 9 bases matching TRBD1. This CDR3 region has 16 residues. The V and J ends lost 5 bases and 8 bases, in that order; junction bases with no gene match: 12. Germline V gene sequence: CDR1 MDHEN, CDR2 SYDVKM. DNA of the CDR3: TGTGCCAGCAGTCCCCCTCCGGGACAGGGAGGAGAAAAACTGTTTTTT. It codes for CASSPPPGQGGEKLFF.

The genes are TRBV6-6 and TRBJ2-2; 7 bases agree with TRBD1. Germline trimming cut 11 bases from V and 3 bases from J; bases unmatched to any gene: 9. From germline, CDR1 is MNHNY and CDR2 SVGAGI (reference sequence). The CDR3 runs to 14 residues. The CDR3 loop is CARTGDPDTGELFF. Written as DNA, the CDR3 is TGTGCCCGCACAGGGGACCCTGACACCGGGGAGCTGTTTTTT.

This sequence joins TRBV7-9 and TRBJ2-2; D call uncertain. Trimming took off 1 base at V and 4 bases at J, with 10 bases between the two ends. The CDR3 runs 15 residues. Per germline, CDR1 SEHNR and CDR2 FQNEAQ (reference sequence). CDR3 bases: TGTGCCAGCAGCTTAGGGGTGGGCACCACCGGGGAGCTGTTTTTT. Its protein is CASSLGVGTTGELFF.

The chain carries TRBV18 and TRBJ1-6; TRBD1 matches 9 bases. V was pared by 2 bases and J by 5 bases, with 1 base of the junction left unmatched. This CDR3 is 15 amino acids long. Germline V lookup: CDR1 KGHSH, CDR2 LQKENI. The CDR3 DNA is TGTGCCAGCTCACCAGGACAGGGGAATAATTCACCCCTCCACTTT. The encoded protein is CASSPGQGNNSPLHF.

The J gene is TRBJ1-1, the V gene TRBV15; the match to TRBD1 covers 7 bases. Germline CDR1 is LNHNV and CDR2 is YYDKDF (reference sequence). The CDR3 covers 15 residues. V dropped 1 base and J dropped 4; count of bases not matched to a gene: 6. Here the CDR3 reads CATSRVGGLGTEAFF. Written as DNA, the CDR3 is TGTGCCACCAGCAGAGTAGGGGGCTTGGGCACTGAAGCTTTCTTT.

This clone showed up just a few times. This sequence joins TRBV28 and TRBJ2-3, with 15 bases matching TRBD2. CDR1 MDHEN and CDR2 SYDVKM come from the germline V gene. The CDR3 extends over 15 amino acids. Losses at the gene ends were 6 bases for V and 5 bases for J; bases not matched to a gene: 3. The DNA of the CDR3 is TGTGCCAGCAGGCGGACTAGCGGGAGGGGAGATACGCAGTATTTT. This sequence encodes CASRRTSGRGDTQYF.

J is TRBJ2-7 and V is TRBV7-2, with 9 bases fitting TRBD2. The trim removed 6 bases at V and 0 bases at J, leaving 12 bases unmatched. Germline V lookup: CDR1 SGHTA, CDR2 FQGNSA. The CDR3 extends over 17 amino acids. In DNA form, the CDR3 reads TGTGCCAGCAGAATAGGGGGGCTAGCGGGGAGCTCCTACGAGCAGTACTTC. This encodes CASRIGGLAGSSYEQYF.

The chain couples TRBV15 to TRBJ2-1; perhaps TRBD1 as D (6 bases). The CDR3 runs 14 residues. V lost 1 base to trimming and J lost 4 bases, with 8 bases between them. Germline CDR1 and CDR2: LNHNV and YYDKDF (reference sequence). The CDR3 spells CATSRGGTYNEQFF. DNA of the CDR3: TGTGCCACCAGCAGAGGGGGGACATACAATGAGCAGTTCTTC. Using reference TRBV15 and TRBJ2-1 for the parts outside the CDR3, the full variable domain is DAMVIQNPRYQVTQFGKPVTLSCSQTLNHNVMYWYQQKSSQAPKLLFHYYDKDFNNEADTPDNFQSRRPNTSFCFLDIRSPGLGDTAMYLCATSRGGTYNEQFFGPGTRLTVL.

Concerning this clone: Relative to the germline gene, one junction end is altered; a read error may explain this. This chain connects TRBV7-3 to TRBJ1-6, with D possibly being TRBD1 (6 bases). Per germline, CDR1 SGHTA and CDR2 FQGTGA. The CDR3 spans 14 residues. The CDR3 reads CASSLDSRGSPPHF. The CDR3 bases are TGTGCCAGCAGCCTGGACAGTCGGGGATCACCCCCCCACTTT. The whole variable domain, remainder taken from reference TRBV7-3 and TRBJ1-6, is GAGVSQTPSNKVTEKGKYVELRCDPISGHTALYWYRQSLGQGPEFLIYFQGTGAADDSGLPNDRFFAVRPEGSVSTLKIQRTERGDSAVYLCASSLDSRGSPPHFGNGTRLTVT.

This clone is labeled medium-sized. The gene calls are TRBV5-4 and TRBJ2-3; TRBD1 agrees at 11 bases. V lost 3 bases to trimming and J lost 0 bases; unmatched junction nucleotides: 3. Germline values: CDR1 SGHNT, CDR2 YYREEE (reference sequence). The CDR3 runs 16 residues. The CDR3 DNA reads as TGTGCCAGCAGCTGGGGGGACAGGGGGAGCACAGATACGCAGTATTTT. It yields the protein CASSWGDRGSTDTQYF.

The chain joins TRBV5-3 to TRBJ1-6; 8 bases line up with TRBD1. TRBV5-3 is placed among ORFs of uncertain function. The CDR3 has 17 residues. V lost 4 bases, J lost 8 bases, and 14 bases stayed unmatched. The CDR3 loop is CARSKVQGEGIDSPLHF. DNA of the CDR3: TGTGCCAGAAGCAAGGTACAGGGGGAGGGAATTGATTCACCCCTCCACTTT.

The V gene is TRBV15, the J gene TRBJ2-5, with D uncertain. The end of the DNA aligns better with TRBJ2-7, so the J call may be wrong. The CDR3 spans 14 residues. Germline V gene data show CDR1 as LNHNV and CDR2 as YYDKDF (reference sequence). This CDR3 reads CATSRDRSSYEQYF. DNA of the CDR3: TGTGCCACCAGCAGAGACAGGTCTTCGTACGAGCAGTACTTC.

The chain links TRBV29-1 to TRBJ2-3, with D perhaps TRBD2 (6 bases). The V and J ends lost 2 bases and 9 bases respectively, with 12 bases between them. Germline CDR1 reads SQVTM; CDR2 reads ANQGSEA. CDR3 length equals 12 residues. The CDR3 nucleotides are TGCAGCGTTGAAAGGGCTAGCGTGACGCAGTATTTT. Its protein product is CSVERASVTQYF.

The chain carries TRBV14 and TRBJ2-7; TRBD2 might be the D (6 bases). From germline, CDR1 is SGHDN and CDR2 FVKESK. The length of the CDR3 is 13 residues. With 6 bases removed from V and 2 bases from J, the gap between germline ends came to 11 bases. The CDR3 bases are TGTGCCAGCAGTTGGGGGGTAGCCTACGAGCAGTACTTC. Its translation: CASSWGVAYEQYF.

The J gene is TRBJ2-1, the V gene TRBV9; 10 nucleotides agree with TRBD1. This CDR3 is built from 15 residues. Unmatched junction bases numbered 4, after V lost 3 bases and J lost 4 bases. Germline assignment: CDR1 SGDLS and CDR2 YYNGEE. As DNA, the CDR3 is TGTGCCAGCAGCGGACAGGGGGCAGGGTACAATGAGCAGTTCTTC. Its translation: CASSGQGAGYNEQFF.

The V gene is TRBV7-9, the J gene TRBJ2-5; D remains unclear. V shed 1 base and J shed 5 bases, with 26 bases lying between them. The CDR3 covers 19 residues. In germline, CDR1 is SEHNR, CDR2 FQNEAQ (reference sequence). The CDR3 DNA sequence: TGTGCCAGCAGCTTAGTTTTAGTCTTTGGCCAGGCCGGATGGGAGACCCAGTACTTC. Translated: CASSLVLVFGQAGWETQYF.

The gene calls are TRBV2 and TRBJ1-5; D is perhaps TRBD1 (5 bases). Trimming took off 7 bases at V and 4 bases at J, with 17 bases between the two ends. The length of the CDR3 is 15 residues. Germline CDR1 reads SNHLY; CDR2 reads FYNNEI. The chain's CDR3 is CASTIEPSGNQPQHF. The CDR3 DNA reads TGTGCCAGCACTATCGAGCCTTCAGGGAATCAGCCCCAGCATTTT.

The count of this clone is one. CDR3 nucleotides: TGTGCCAGCAGTGAAACTAGGGGGGGGCACTACGAGCAGTACTTC. Its translation is CASSETRGGHYEQYF. This chain connects TRBV25-1 to TRBJ2-7, with D possibly TRBD2 on 7 matching bases. Germline lookup yields CDR1 MGHDK and CDR2 SYGVNS. The CDR3 is made up of 15 amino acids. The V end lost 2 bases, the J end lost 3 bases, and 14 bases lay between the germline ends.

This clone was seen just once. The rearrangement links TRBV5-4 to TRBJ1-1; D not resolved. Germline CDR1 and CDR2: SGHNT and YYREEE (reference sequence). V shed 5 bases and J shed 4 bases, with 15 bases lying between them. This CDR3 is built from 14 residues. The CDR3 is CASRTYLGGTEAFF. The CDR3 nucleotides are TGTGCCAGCAGAACCTACTTAGGAGGCACTGAAGCTTTCTTT. The whole variable domain, remainder taken from reference TRBV5-4 and TRBJ1-1, is ETGVTQSPTHLIKTRGQQVTLRCSSQSGHNTVSWYQQALGQGPQFIFQYYREEENGRGNFPPRFSGLQFPNYSSELNVNALELDDSALYLCASRTYLGGTEAFFGQGTRLTVV.